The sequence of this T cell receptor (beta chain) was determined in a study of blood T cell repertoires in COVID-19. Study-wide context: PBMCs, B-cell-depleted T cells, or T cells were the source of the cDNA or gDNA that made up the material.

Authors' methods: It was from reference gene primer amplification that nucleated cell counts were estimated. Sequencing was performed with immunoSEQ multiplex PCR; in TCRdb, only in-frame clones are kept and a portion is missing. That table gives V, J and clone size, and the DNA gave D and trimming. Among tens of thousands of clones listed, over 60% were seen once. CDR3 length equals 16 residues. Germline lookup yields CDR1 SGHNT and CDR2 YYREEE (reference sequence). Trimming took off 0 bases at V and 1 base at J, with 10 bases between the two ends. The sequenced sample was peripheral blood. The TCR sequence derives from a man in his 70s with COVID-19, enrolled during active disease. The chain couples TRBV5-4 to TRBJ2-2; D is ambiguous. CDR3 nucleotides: TGTGCCAGCAGCTTGGAGGCGGTTAGGAACACCGGGGAGCTGTTTTTT. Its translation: CASSLEAVRNTGELFF.